Listed here is a single T cell receptor beta chain. Its target is not known. This record belongs to a study of CD8 T cells in ankylosing spondylitis. TCRdb passed the 5' RACE reads through MiXCR, listing each CDR3 protein once. The sample holds under 150,000 distinct CDR3 sequences, about 13% seen once. Study observations and caveats: There was a TCR beta motif, made of eight highly homologous variants, that appeared characteristic of ankylosing spondylitis blood.

CDR1 and CDR2 (germline): LNHDA, SQIVND (reference sequence). The CDR3 is made up of 14 amino acids. The V end lost 1 base, the J end lost 1 base, and 5 bases lay between the germline ends. The source of this sequence is a female donor with ankylosing spondylitis or in good health (not recorded which). Specimen: blood, either unsorted or a sorted T cell fraction (not recorded which). The V gene is TRBV19, the J gene TRBJ2-1; the D is unclear. The CDR3 DNA is TGTGCCAGTAGTATAGCCCGTTCCTACAATGAGCAGTTCTTC. Its protein product is CASSIARSYNEQFF.